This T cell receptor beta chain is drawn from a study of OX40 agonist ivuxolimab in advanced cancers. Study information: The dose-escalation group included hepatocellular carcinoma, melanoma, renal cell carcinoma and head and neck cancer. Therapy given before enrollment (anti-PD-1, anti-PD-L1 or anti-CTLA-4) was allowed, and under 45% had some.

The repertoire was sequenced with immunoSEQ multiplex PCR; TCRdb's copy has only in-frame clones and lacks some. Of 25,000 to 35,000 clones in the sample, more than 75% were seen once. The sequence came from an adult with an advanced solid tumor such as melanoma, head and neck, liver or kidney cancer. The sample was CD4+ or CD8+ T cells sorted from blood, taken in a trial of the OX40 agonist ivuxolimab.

As DNA, the CDR3 is TGTGCCAGCAGCGTGGGACTAGCTTTTGGAGATACGCAGTATTTT. Its protein product is CASSVGLAFGDTQYF. The chain recombines TRBV9 with TRBJ2-3; 9 bases align to TRBD2. The CDR3 covers 15 residues. With V trimmed by 2 bases and J by 5 bases, 6 bases remained unmatched. Germline CDR1 is SGDLS and CDR2 is YYNGEE. The variable domain in full, with the rest retrieved from reference TRBV9 and TRBJ2-3, is DSGVTQTPKHLITATGQRVTLRCSPRSGDLSVYWYQQSLDQGLQFLIQYYNGEERAKGNILERFSAQQFPDLHSELNLSSLELGDSALYFCASSVGLAFGDTQYFGPGTRLTVL.